The 29 T cell receptor beta chains listed next were all sequenced from one sample in a study of blood T cells in healthy people across ages. Together with a sample-barcoded 5' primer, a J-beta primer mix was included in a second PCR lasting about 6 to 11 cycles. TCRdb analysed the 5' RACE reads with MiXCR anew, one entry per CDR3 protein. The table lists some 710,000 distinct CDR3 sequences, roughly 46% of them singletons. The sample taken for sequencing was blood. These receptors were obtained from a man at least 80 years old in good health.

The V and J genes are TRBV7-9 and TRBJ1-2; the D is unclear. CDR3 length: 15 amino acids. Germline loops: CDR1 SEHNR, CDR2 FQNEAQ (reference sequence). V lost 5 bases and J lost 0, with 13 bases in between. The CDR3 coding sequence is TGTGCCAGCAGCCTCGGCGCGGAGACTAACTATGGCTACACCTTC. Translation gives CASSLGAETNYGYTF.

The chain recombines TRBV5-1 with TRBJ2-7; D not resolved. TRBJ2-5 explains the end of the DNA better; the J call may be wrong. The CDR3 runs 11 residues. CDR1 is SGHRS and CDR2 is YFSETQ in the germline V gene. CDR3 amino acids: CASRDAQTQYF. The CDR3 coding sequence is TGCGCCAGCAGGGATGCGCAGACCCAGTACTTC.

CDR3 in DNA: TGCGCCAGCATCCCGGGGGGCAGGGTTTTCATGAACACTGAAGCTTTCTTT. The encoded protein is CASIPGGRVFMNTEAFF. This chain links TRBV5-1 with TRBJ1-1, with TRBD1 as a possible D gene (6 bases). The CDR3 length is 17 residues. The V gene lost 6 bases and the J gene lost 0 bases, with 21 bases spanning the gap. The V gene's germline CDR1 is SGHRS and CDR2 YFSETQ.

This clonotype was detected many times. The CDR3 is CASSSQGYNEQFF. The CDR3 DNA is TGTGCCAGCAGCTCACAGGGGTACAATGAGCAGTTCTTC. This sequence joins TRBV12-3 or TRBV12-4 and TRBJ2-1, with 7 bases that match TRBD1. This CDR3 has 13 residues. With V trimmed by 6 bases and J by 4 bases, 3 bases remained unmatched.

The chain uses TRBV5-1 and TRBJ1-1; D is unclear. In germline, CDR1 is SGHRS, CDR2 YFSETQ. The CDR3 loop spans 15 amino acids. Trimming left V 0 bases short and J 3 bases short, with 12 bases between. Here the CDR3 DNA reads TGCGCCAGCAGCTTGGCCATGGGTGCGGACACTGAAGCTTTCTTT. Its protein product is CASSLAMGADTEAFF.

This clonotype was picked up one time. The V and J genes are TRBV20-1 and TRBJ2-1; TRBD2 matches at 10 bases. The DNA end favors TRBJ2-7, so the J call may be wrong. The V gene's germline CDR1 is DFQATT and CDR2 SNEGSKA (reference sequence). The CDR3 has 15 residues. This chain's CDR3 is CSASPLAGEYNEQYF. The CDR3, as DNA: TGCAGTGCTAGCCCCCTAGCGGGAGAATACAATGAGCAGTACTTC.

V is TRBV7-9 and J is TRBJ2-4; D is uncertain. The V end was cut by 1 base, the J end by 15 bases, with 13 bases between. Per germline, CDR1 SEHNR and CDR2 FQNEAQ (reference sequence). The CDR3 consists of 12 residues. CDR3 coding DNA: TGTGCCAGCAGCTTAGACGCAGGCGCCTCGTACTTC. It codes for CASSLDAGASYF.

This clonotype was found many times. The chain recombines TRBV15 with TRBJ2-5, with 13 bases matching TRBD2. This CDR3 is built from 14 residues. Unmatched junction bases numbered 5, after V lost 8 bases and J lost 5 bases. CDR1 and CDR2 (germline): LNHNV, YYDKDF (reference sequence). The CDR3 loop reads CATGLAGVGETQYF. The CDR3 DNA is TGTGCCACCGGACTAGCGGGAGTCGGGGAGACCCAGTACTTC.

The count of this clonotype is one. The chain combines TRBV20-1 with TRBJ2-4; maybe TRBD2 (6 bases). V shed 5 bases and J shed 8 bases, with 19 bases lying between them. Germline CDR1 is DFQATT and CDR2 is SNEGSKA (reference sequence). The CDR3 consists of 14 residues. The CDR3 spells CSAFSRGRGDIQYF. The CDR3 DNA reads TGCAGTGCTTTCTCGCGGGGTCGGGGAGACATTCAGTACTTC.

This clonotype was detected once. The CDR3 DNA reads TGTGCCACCAGCCTTATGGGCAGCTCCTACAATGAGCAGTTCTTC. Its protein product is CATSLMGSSYNEQFF. V gene TRBV24-1 combines with J gene TRBJ2-1, with D uncertain. Trimming took off 7 bases at V and 0 bases at J, with 12 bases between the two ends. CDR3 length: 15 amino acids. Germline-derived CDR1 and CDR2 are KGHDR and SFDVKD.

This chain links TRBV27 with TRBJ1-2; D might be TRBD1 (5 bases). The CDR3 is 15 amino acids. Trimming removed 2 bases from V and 2 bases from J, with 12 bases in between. Germline CDR1 and CDR2: MNHEY and SMNVEV (reference sequence). The CDR3 sequence is CASSLGGQGNYGYTF. CDR3 sequence (DNA): TGTGCCAGCAGTTTAGGAGGGCAGGGCAACTATGGCTACACCTTC.

This clonotype was seen a few times. J is TRBJ2-1 and V is TRBV28, with 7 bases fitting TRBD1. The CDR3 covers 16 residues. Unmatched junction bases numbered 7, after V lost 4 bases and J lost 1 base. Germline V gene sequence: CDR1 MDHEN, CDR2 SYDVKM. The CDR3 protein is CASSSYVGQSYNEQFF. The CDR3 DNA follows: TGTGCCAGCAGTTCATATGTGGGACAGTCCTACAATGAGCAGTTCTTC.

The chain has TRBV7-9 and TRBJ1-4; D remains ambiguous. CDR1 and CDR2 (germline): SEHNR, FQNEAQ (reference sequence). This CDR3 has 17 residues. The V gene lost 1 base and the J gene lost 5 bases, with 17 bases spanning the gap. The CDR3 region has the DNA TGTGCCAGCAGCTTAGGACGCTTACCAGGAGGAAATGAAAAACTGTTTTTT. Translated: CASSLGRLPGGNEKLFF.

The J gene is TRBJ2-1, the V gene TRBV7-9; 9 bases align to TRBD2. Germline V gives CDR1 SEHNR, CDR2 FQNEAQ (reference sequence). The V gene end was trimmed by 2 bases and the J gene end by 8 bases; junction bases not matched to a gene: 7. The CDR3 extends over 15 amino acids. The CDR3 sequence is CASSLPSGVIYEQFF. The DNA of the CDR3 is TGTGCCAGCAGCTTACCTAGCGGGGTAATCTATGAGCAGTTCTTC.

This sequence joins TRBV5-5 and TRBJ2-5; TRBD2 agrees at 8 bases. Trimming took 5 bases from V and 2 from J; bases not matched to a gene: 8. CDR3 length: 15 amino acids. Germline V lookup: CDR1 SGHKS, CDR2 YYEKEE (reference sequence). DNA of the CDR3: TGTGCCAGCAGTCCCAGGACTAGCATTCAAGAGACCCAGTACTTC. Translated: CASSPRTSIQETQYF.

Ten or more counts support this clonotype. This chain's CDR3 is CSVAGTAPLEQYF. The CDR3, as DNA: TGCAGCGTTGCCGGGACAGCACCACTCGAGCAGTACTTC. The chain links TRBV29-1 to TRBJ2-7; 7 nucleotides agree with TRBD1. Germline-derived CDR1 and CDR2 are SQVTM and ANQGSEA. The CDR3 sequence is 13 residues long. With V trimmed by 4 bases and J by 6 bases, 9 bases remained unmatched.

This clonotype was counted only a few times. The J gene is TRBJ2-5, the V gene TRBV14; TRBD1 matches 7 bases. Trimming removed 6 bases from V and 5 bases from J; junction bases left unmatched: 15. Germline-derived CDR1 and CDR2 are SGHDN and FVKESK. There are 16 residues in the CDR3. The chain's CDR3 is CASSQTHNRGWETQYF. As DNA, the CDR3 is TGTGCCAGCAGTCAAACTCATAACAGGGGTTGGGAGACCCAGTACTTC.

This clonotype occurred a few times. The rearrangement joins TRBV7-2 to TRBJ2-1, with 11 bases fitting TRBD2. Germline loops: CDR1 SGHTA, CDR2 FQGNSA. The J segment lost 7 bases and the V segment lost 1 base, leaving 6 bases of the junction unmatched. The CDR3 has 16 residues. The CDR3 loop reads CASSLEVAGGLNEQFF. DNA of the CDR3: TGTGCCAGCAGCTTAGAAGTAGCGGGAGGGTTGAATGAGCAGTTCTTC.

The chain couples TRBV7-9 to TRBJ2-1, with 8 bases that match TRBD2. Trimming removed 5 bases from V and 4 bases from J; junction bases left unmatched: 13. There are 17 residues in the CDR3. Germline loops: CDR1 SEHNR, CDR2 FQNEAQ (reference sequence). CDR3 residues: CASSPIGAGARYNEQFF. CDR3 coding DNA: TGTGCCAGCAGCCCGATCGGAGCGGGGGCCAGGTACAATGAGCAGTTCTTC. Combining the CDR3 with reference TRBV7-9 and TRBJ2-1 gives the whole variable domain DTGVSQNPRHKITKRGQNVTFRCDPISEHNRLYWYRQTLGQGPEFLTYFQNEAQLEKSRLLSDRFSAERPKGSFSTLEIQRTEQGDSAMYLCASSPIGAGARYNEQFFGPGTRLTVL.

V usage is TRBV3-1 and J usage is TRBJ1-1; TRBD1 matches at 7 bases. Germline CDR1 reads LGHDT; CDR2 reads YNNKEL (reference sequence). CDR3 size: 14 residues. Trimming at V came to 4 bases and at J to 10 bases, leaving 12 bases not matched to a gene. CDR3 region: CASSLSGRGGRAFF. For the CDR3, the DNA is TGTGCCAGCAGCCTTTCTGGCAGGGGGGGTCGAGCTTTCTTT. Full variable domain (outside the CDR3, taken from reference TRBV3-1 and TRBJ1-1): DTAVSQTPKYLVTQMGNDKSIKCEQNLGHDTMYWYKQDSKKFLKIMFSYNNKELIINETVPNRFSPKSPDKAHLNLHINSLELGDSAVYFCASSLSGRGGRAFFGQGTRLTVV.

V usage is TRBV6-2 or TRBV6-3 and J usage is TRBJ1-2; D unclear. The CDR3 is made up of 15 amino acids. CDR1 is MNHEY, CDR2 SVGEGT, per germline. Between the trimmed V and J ends, which lost 0 bases and 4 bases, there was a span of 12 bases. The DNA of the CDR3 is TGTGCCAGCAGTTACTCGATCGGCAGAAGCTATGGCTACACCTTC. The encoded protein is CASSYSIGRSYGYTF.

This clonotype was detected a few times. V is TRBV5-6 and J is TRBJ2-4, with TRBD1 matching 9 bases. The DNA matches TRBJ2-7 better at its end, which makes the J call doubtful. The CDR3 runs to 16 residues. Germline V gene lookup returns CDR1 SGHDT and CDR2 YYEEEE. CDR3 DNA sequence: TGTGCCAGCAGCACCTGGGACAGGGAAAGCAAGGACGAGCAGTACTTC. Its translation: CASSTWDRESKDEQYF.

The genes are TRBV29-1 and TRBJ2-5, with D hard to call. The CDR3 is made up of 12 amino acids. The germline V and J ends were trimmed by 8 bases and 5 bases, with 15 bases remaining between them. The germline gives CDR1 SQVTM, CDR2 ANQGSEA. The CDR3 region has the DNA TGCAGCTCAGACACGCCCGGCGAGACCCAGTACTTC. It is translated as CSSDTPGETQYF.

The chain recombines TRBV7-9 with TRBJ1-1; maybe TRBD1 (6 bases). The CDR3 contains 10 residues. Deletions cut 10 bases from V and 5 bases from J, with 8 bases between. CDR1 SEHNR and CDR2 FQNEAQ come from the germline V gene (reference sequence). The CDR3 DNA reads TGTGCCACGGGGGCGACTGAAGCTTTCTTT. This encodes CATGATEAFF.

This clonotype was found a few times. The rearrangement links TRBV29-1 to TRBJ2-2; 8 nucleotides line up with TRBD1. V lost 4 bases and J lost 5; bases outside the gene matches: 9. Germline V gene sequence: CDR1 SQVTM, CDR2 ANQGSEA. This CDR3 spans 15 amino acids. In DNA form, the CDR3 reads TGCAGCGTTGTATCAGGGGGCGGAAGAACCGGGGAGCTGTTTTTT. Amino acid sequence: CSVVSGGGRTGELFF.

The gene calls are TRBV3-1 and TRBJ1-1; D not resolved. The CDR3 is made up of 13 amino acids. Trimming stripped 4 bases from V and 11 bases from J, with 17 bases between. The V gene's germline CDR1 is LGHDT and CDR2 YNNKEL (reference sequence). CDR3 region: CASSPPTGGVAFF. The CDR3 DNA reads TGTGCCAGCAGCCCACCCACCGGCGGGGTCGCTTTCTTT.

This clonotype appeared a few times. The chain couples TRBV11-3 to TRBJ2-3, with 10 nucleotides matching TRBD1. In germline, CDR1 is SGHNT, CDR2 YENEEA. CDR3 length: 15 residues. V lost 5 bases to trimming and J lost 7 bases; unmatched junction nucleotides: 9. CDR3 in DNA: TGTGCCAGCAGCCCAGGGGGACAGGGGTGGAATACGCAGTATTTT. Its protein product is CASSPGGQGWNTQYF.

The chain recombines TRBV7-2 with TRBJ2-3; no clear D. Germline V gene data show CDR1 as SGHTA and CDR2 as FQGNSA. Trimming removed 1 base from V and 10 bases from J, with 12 bases in between. This CDR3 spans 13 amino acids. CDR3 sequence reads: CASSLGAPDAQYF. In DNA form, the CDR3 reads TGTGCCAGCAGCTTAGGAGCCCCCGATGCGCAGTATTTT.

Turning to this clonotype: Its ends do not fully match the called genes, so a read error is possible. This chain links TRBV20-1 with TRBJ2-1; D is undetermined. Per germline, CDR1 DFQATT and CDR2 SNEGSKA (reference sequence). CDR3 size: 11 residues. The CDR3 loop is CSARGHNERFF. CDR3 DNA sequence: TGCAGTGCTAGAGGACACAATGAGCGGTTCTTC.